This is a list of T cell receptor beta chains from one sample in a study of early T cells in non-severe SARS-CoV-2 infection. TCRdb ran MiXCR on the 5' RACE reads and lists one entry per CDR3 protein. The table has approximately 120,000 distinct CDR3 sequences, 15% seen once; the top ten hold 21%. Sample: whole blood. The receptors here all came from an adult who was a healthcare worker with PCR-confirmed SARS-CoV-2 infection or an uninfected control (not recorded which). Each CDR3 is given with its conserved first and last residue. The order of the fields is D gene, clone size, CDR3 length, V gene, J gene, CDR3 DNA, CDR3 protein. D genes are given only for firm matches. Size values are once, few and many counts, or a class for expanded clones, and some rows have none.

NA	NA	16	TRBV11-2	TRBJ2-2	TGTGCCAGCAGCGTACCCGGGACAGAGGGAGGCGGGGAGCTGTTTTTT	CASSVPGTEGGGELFF
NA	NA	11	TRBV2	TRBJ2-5	TGTGCCAGCAGTGAGGCAGAGACCCAGTACTTC	CASSEAETQYF
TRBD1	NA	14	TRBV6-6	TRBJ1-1	TGTGCCAGCAGTTCCCTGGACAGGAGCACTGAAGCTTTCTTT	CASSSLDRSTEAFF
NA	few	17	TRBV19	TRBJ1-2	TGTGCCAGTAGTAGGAAAACAGTCGGAAGCTACCTTGGTGGCTACACCTTC	CASSRKTVGSYLGGYTF
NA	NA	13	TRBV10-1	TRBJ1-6	TGCGCCAGCAGCTCGACGAGGAATTCACCCCTCCACTTT	CASSSTRNSPLHF
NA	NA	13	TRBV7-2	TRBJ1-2	TGTGCCAGCAGCCAAGCAGGCATGTGGGGCTACACCTTC	CASSQAGMWGYTF
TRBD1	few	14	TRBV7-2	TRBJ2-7	TGTGCCAGCAGCAAGGACAGGGGATCCTACGAGCAGTACTTC	CASSKDRGSYEQYF
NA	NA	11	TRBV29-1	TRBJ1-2	TGCAGCGTTGATCAGCTTTATGGCTACACCTTC	CSVDQLYGYTF
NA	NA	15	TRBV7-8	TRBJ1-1	TGTGCCAGCAGCTTTAGTCGGTTGAGGAACACTGAAGCTTTCTTT	CASSFSRLRNTEAFF
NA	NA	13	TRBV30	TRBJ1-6	TGTGCCTGGAGTTCAGGGGCAAATTCACCCCTCCACTTT	CAWSSGANSPLHF
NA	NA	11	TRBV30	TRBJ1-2	TGTGCGGGGGAGTCGGGCTATGGCTACACCTTC	CAGESGYGYTF
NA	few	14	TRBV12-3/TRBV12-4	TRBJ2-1	TGTGCCAGCAGAATCACAGGGCCCTCCAATGAGCAGTTCTTC	CASRITGPSNEQFF